A selection of T cell receptor beta chains follows, all from one sample in a study of Ad26.COV2.S vaccination and SARS-CoV-2 variants. Method: immunoSEQ multiplex PCR; TCRdb's copy keeps in-frame clones and lacks some. The table includes some 270,000 clones, around 88% detected once. The sequencing used peripheral blood, collected in a trial of Ad26.COV2.S vaccine versus placebo. Receptors originate from a person aged 18-60 years who received the Ad26.COV2.S COVID-19 vaccine or a placebo. CDR3s include the opening cysteine and the closing phenylalanine or tryptophan. A D gene is named only where the DNA matches it firmly. The size of a clone is reported for some rows only, either as once, few or many, or as a class for expanded clones.

>-|TRBV4-1|-|TRBJ1-4
TGCGCCAGCCACCTCGAAGGGGGAGATGAAAAACTGTTTTTT
CASHLEGGDEKLFF
>once|TRBV3-1/TRBV3-2|TRBD2|TRBJ2-5
TGTGCCAGCAGCCAATATGACGGGGGGGCCGGGGAGACCCAGTACTTC
CASSQYDGGAGETQYF
>once|TRBV14|-|TRBJ1-1
TGTGCCAGCAGCCAAGAAGTCAGGGGCACTGAAGCTTTCTTT
CASSQEVRGTEAFF
>-|TRBV19|-|TRBJ2-1
TGTGCCAGTAGTATAGCCCCAGTCTTCTACAATGAGCAGTTCTTC
CASSIAPVFYNEQFF
>-|TRBV3-1/TRBV3-2|-|TRBJ2-1
TGTGCCAGCAGCCAAACCCATCGGGGGGCGTACAATGAGCAGTTCTTC
CASSQTHRGAYNEQFF
>-|TRBV21-1|-|TRBJ1-2
TGTGCCAGCATCCAGGGGGACAGGGGGCTTAATGGCTACACCTTC
CASIQGDRGLNGYTF
>-|TRBV19|-|TRBJ2-7
TGTGCCAGTAGACCCGGGACTGCCTCCTACGAGCAGTACTTC
CASRPGTASYEQYF
>-|TRBV5-4|-|TRBJ1-1
TGTGCCAGCAGCTCACAGATGAACACTGAAGCTTTCTTT
CASSSQMNTEAFF
>many|TRBV18|-|TRBJ1-2
TGTGCCAGCTCACCAGAACGGACCACCAACTATGGCTACACCTTC
CASSPERTTNYGYTF
>once|TRBV19|-|TRBJ1-1
TGTGCCAGTAGAAGACAGGCCCTGAACACTGAAGCTTTCTTT
CASRRQALNTEAFF
>-|TRBV2|-|TRBJ2-5
TGTGCCAGCAGTGAATGGGGTGAGACCCAGTACTTC
CASSEWGETQYF
>-|TRBV4-1|-|TRBJ1-1
TGCGCCAGCAGCCAAGTTCGGGGACGTAACACTGAAGCTTTCTTT
CASSQVRGRNTEAFF
>-|TRBV6-5|-|TRBJ1-2
TGTGCCAGCAGTTACTCGTCAGGGAACAGGGATGGCTACACCTTC
CASSYSSGNRDGYTF
>-|TRBV24-1|TRBD1|TRBJ1-4
TGTGCCACCAGTGATTCGCATAGGCGGCAGGGACAGGAAAAACTGTTTTTT
CATSDSHRRQGQEKLFF
>few|TRBV4-2|-|TRBJ2-3
TGTGCCAGCAGCCAAGATTCCGATCTCCCAGATACGCAGTATTTT
CASSQDSDLPDTQYF
>-|TRBV6-5|-|TRBJ2-7
TGTGCCAGCAGTTACTCGAACAGGGGAGCGGGAGAGCAGTACTTC
CASSYSNRGAGEQYF
>-|TRBV9|TRBD2|TRBJ2-5
TGTGCCAGCAGCGAAACAGCGGGAATTGGAGAGACCCAGTACTTC
CASSETAGIGETQYF
>-|TRBV4-3|-|TRBJ2-7
TGCGCCCGAGACGGATTCCAAAGGTACGAGCAGTACTTC
CARDGFQRYEQYF
>-|TRBV19|-|TRBJ1-4
TGTGCCAGTACCGGAGGGGGAAAGCGGGCTAATGAAAAACTGTTTTTT
CASTGGGKRANEKLFF
>few|TRBV9|-|TRBJ2-5
TGTGCCAGCAGCGTTGACCGGGAATCTACGAGGGAGACCCAGTACTTC
CASSVDRESTRETQYF
>-|TRBV7-9|-|TRBJ2-1
TGTGCCAGCAGCTCCACTTGGGGTAGCGACCTTTACAATGAGCAGTTCTTC
CASSSTWGSDLYNEQFF
>once|TRBV7-8|-|TRBJ1-5
TGTGCCAGCAGCCGAGGACAGTATAGCAATCAGCCCCAGCATTTT
CASSRGQYSNQPQHF
>-|TRBV7-2|TRBD1|TRBJ1-3
TGTGCCAGCAGCTGGGACAGGAACTCTGGAAACACCATATATTTT
CASSWDRNSGNTIYF
>-|TRBV7-3|TRBD1|TRBJ1-1
TGTGCCAGCATCTGTATGGGACAGGGTTTCACTGAAGCTTTCTTT
CASICMGQGFTEAFF